These 25 T cell receptor beta chains originate from one sample sequenced in a study of blood T cell repertoires in COVID-19. The protocol was immunoSEQ multiplex PCR, while the TCRdb copy is restricted to in-frame clones and leaves out a portion. The repertoire holds 90,000 to 130,000 clones, with about nine tenths as singletons. Specimen: peripheral blood. These receptors originate from a man in his forties or fifties with acute or convalescent COVID-19.

In this sample, this clone turned up a few times. The chain uses TRBV27 and TRBJ1-2; D might be TRBD1 (5 bases). The CDR3 covers 15 residues. Per germline, CDR1 MNHEY and CDR2 SMNVEV (reference sequence). V lost 4 bases and J lost 7, with 19 bases in between. CDR3 sequence: CASSSYRDLGSGYTF. Written as DNA, the CDR3 is TGTGCCAGCAGTTCGTACCGGGACTTAGGCTCTGGCTACACCTTC.

The chain is built from TRBV7-9 and TRBJ2-5; TRBD1 aligns across 8 bases. CDR3 length equals 16 residues. Germline trimming cut 4 bases from V and 4 bases from J; bases unmatched to any gene: 11. Germline V gene lookup returns CDR1 SEHNR and CDR2 FQNEAQ (reference sequence). CDR3 loop: CASSSNPGQVTETQYF. CDR3 DNA: TGTGCCAGCAGCTCTAACCCGGGACAGGTCACAGAGACCCAGTACTTC.

The J gene is TRBJ1-2, the V gene TRBV4-3; 9 bases align to TRBD1. With V trimmed by 4 bases and J by 2 bases, 8 bases remained unmatched. Germline CDR1 is LGHNA and CDR2 is YSLEER. The CDR3 covers 16 residues. This chain's CDR3 is CASSRFQQGANYGYTF. The CDR3 DNA sequence: TGCGCCAGCAGCCGGTTCCAACAGGGGGCGAACTATGGCTACACCTTC.

V gene TRBV3-1 (or the pseudogene TRBV3-2) combines with J gene TRBJ1-5; 10 bases agree with TRBD1. Looked up from germline, CDR1 is LGHDT and CDR2 is YNNKEL (reference sequence). The junction had 4 bases not matched to a gene; V was cut back by 0 bases and J by 2 bases. The CDR3 loop spans 17 amino acids. The DNA for the CDR3 is TGTGCCAGCAGCCAAGATCTTGGGACAGGGGGCAATCAGCCCCAGCATTTT. Protein sequence: CASSQDLGTGGNQPQHF.

This clone was counted once. The gene calls are TRBV18 and TRBJ1-1; 8 bases are a match to TRBD1. The CDR3 is 13 amino acids. Unmatched junction bases numbered 3, after V lost 6 bases and J lost 3 bases. The V gene's germline CDR1 is KGHSH and CDR2 LQKENI. The CDR3 DNA reads as TGTGCCAGCTCGGAGACAGGGGACACTGAAGCTTTCTTT. Protein: CASSETGDTEAFF.

The J gene is TRBJ1-2, the V gene TRBV6-5; 7 nucleotides match TRBD1. In germline, CDR1 is MNHEY, CDR2 SVGAGI. With 6 bases clipped from V and 7 bases from J, the junction kept 11 bases outside the gene matches. The CDR3 runs to 14 residues. Here the CDR3 reads CASRKGQFSVGYTF. CDR3 sequence (DNA): TGTGCCAGCAGAAAGGGACAGTTCTCCGTTGGCTACACCTTC.

This clone was observed a single time. This chain links TRBV19 with TRBJ2-2; 8 bases fit TRBD1. The CDR3 contains 16 residues. In germline, CDR1 is LNHDA, CDR2 SQIVND (reference sequence). V dropped 1 base and J dropped 4; count of bases not matched to a gene: 5. As DNA, the CDR3 is TGTGCCAGTAGTATAGGCAGGGGGCTCGGCACCGGGGAGCTGTTTTTT. It codes for CASSIGRGLGTGELFF.

This clone showed up just once. The chain recombines TRBV19 with TRBJ1-1, with a possible D match to TRBD1 (5 bases). Looked up from germline, CDR1 is LNHDA and CDR2 is SQIVND (reference sequence). The CDR3 length is 13 residues. V lost 6 bases to trimming and J lost 5 bases, with 13 bases between them. CDR3 protein: CASSHSGGTEAFF. The CDR3 DNA follows: TGTGCCAGTAGCCACTCGGGGGGAACTGAAGCTTTCTTT.

This clone was seen just once. This chain connects TRBV5-1 to TRBJ2-7; TRBD1 matches 10 bases. CDR1 SGHRS and CDR2 YFSETQ come from the germline V gene. This CDR3 has 15 residues. The J segment lost 5 bases and the V segment lost 3 bases, leaving 8 bases of the junction unmatched. The CDR3 DNA reads as TGCGCCAGCAGCTCCCGGGACAGGGGTCATGACGAGCAGTACTTC. The encoded protein is CASSSRDRGHDEQYF.

The chain carries TRBV7-8 and TRBJ2-1; TRBD2 agrees at 13 bases. V shed 5 bases, J shed 8 bases, and the junction held 6 bases outside the gene matches. The germline CDR1 and CDR2 sequences are SGHVS and FQNEAQ. This CDR3 contains 15 residues. CDR3 amino acids: CASSTTSGGAYEQFF. CDR3 DNA: TGTGCCAGCAGCACAACTAGCGGGGGGGCATATGAGCAGTTCTTC.

The rearrangement uses TRBV7-9 and TRBJ2-7, with TRBD1 as a possible D gene (6 bases). The CDR3 is 16 residues long. Looked up from germline, CDR1 is SEHNR and CDR2 is FQNEAQ (reference sequence). The V end lost 1 base, the J end lost 3 bases, and 16 bases lay between the germline ends. This chain's CDR3 is CASSLEGQWKFYEQYF. In DNA form, the CDR3 reads TGTGCCAGCAGCTTAGAAGGACAGTGGAAGTTCTACGAGCAGTACTTC.

The rearrangement links TRBV7-8 to TRBJ1-1; D call uncertain. Per germline, CDR1 SGHVS and CDR2 FQNEAQ. CDR3 size: 15 residues. V gave up 3 bases and J gave up 1 base, with 12 bases separating them. The CDR3 spells CASSFNVGPNTEAFF. The CDR3 DNA sequence: TGTGCCAGCAGCTTTAACGTGGGCCCGAACACTGAAGCTTTCTTT.

This chain joins TRBV2 and TRBJ2-1, with 8 bases fitting TRBD2. Per germline, CDR1 SNHLY and CDR2 FYNNEI. The trim removed 6 bases at V and 1 base at J, leaving 8 bases unmatched. CDR3 length: 16 residues. The CDR3: CASRTGLAGSYNEQFF. DNA for the CDR3: TGTGCCAGCAGAACCGGACTAGCAGGGTCCTACAATGAGCAGTTCTTC. Combining the CDR3 with reference TRBV2 and TRBJ2-1 gives the whole variable domain EPEVTQTPSHQVTQMGQEVILRCVPISNHLYFYWYRQILGQKVEFLVSFYNNEISEKSEIFDDQFSVERPDGSNFTLKIRSTKLEDSAMYFCASRTGLAGSYNEQFFGPGTRLTVL.

The chain employs TRBV6-2 or TRBV6-3 and TRBJ2-2; 13 bases are a match to TRBD2. This CDR3 region has 18 residues. V was pared by 7 bases and J by 2 bases, with 10 bases of the junction left unmatched. Germline CDR1 reads MNHEY; CDR2 reads SVGEGT. CDR3 coding DNA: TGTGCCAGCACCCCAGGACTAGCGGGAGTATTTAACACCGGGGAGCTGTTTTTT. Its protein is CASTPGLAGVFNTGELFF.

The chain couples TRBV5-6 to TRBJ2-1, with a tentative D call TRBD1 (6 bases). CDR1 and CDR2 (germline): SGHDT, YYEEEE. The CDR3 spans 13 residues. Trimming stripped 4 bases from V and 10 bases from J, with 15 bases between. In DNA, the CDR3 is TGTGCCAGCAGCGCAAACACCGGGACAGAGCAGTTCTTC. Protein: CASSANTGTEQFF.

The chain joins TRBV19 to TRBJ1-2; a weak D match, TRBD1 (6 bases). Trimming stripped 7 bases from V and 4 bases from J, with 22 bases between. The length of the CDR3 is 16 residues. Germline lookup yields CDR1 LNHDA and CDR2 SQIVND (reference sequence). CDR3 protein: CASNGRGVRDGYGYTF. For the CDR3, the DNA is TGTGCCAGTAATGGCAGGGGAGTTCGGGATGGCTATGGCTACACCTTC.

This clone was seen a single time. In DNA, the CDR3 is TGCGCCAGCAGCCGGACAGGGGCGGAGAGTCAGCCCCAGCATTTT. It is translated as CASSRTGAESQPQHF. The chain employs TRBV5-1 and TRBJ1-5; 9 positions agree with TRBD1. The CDR3 sequence is 15 residues long. CDR1 SGHRS and CDR2 YFSETQ come from the germline V gene. Germline trimming cut 4 bases from V and 6 bases from J; bases unmatched to any gene: 8.

The gene calls are TRBV4-2 and TRBJ1-1; perhaps TRBD1 as D (5 bases). The CDR3 is 12 amino acids. The V end was cut by 3 bases, the J end by 8 bases, with 10 bases between. Germline values: CDR1 LGHNA, CDR2 YNFKEQ. CDR3 in amino acids: CASSQATAEAFF. The CDR3 DNA follows: TGTGCCAGCAGCCAGGCGACAGCGGAAGCTTTCTTT.

This clone was seen more than once but under ten times. This chain links TRBV6-5 with TRBJ2-7; TRBD1 matches 7 bases. This CDR3 is 13 amino acids long. CDR1 MNHEY and CDR2 SVGAGI come from the germline V gene. Trimming took 5 bases from V and 4 from J; bases not matched to a gene: 5. In DNA form, the CDR3 reads TGTGCCAGCAGTAGCCAACAGGGGTACGAGCAGTACTTC. As protein: CASSSQQGYEQYF.

The V and J genes are TRBV10-1 and TRBJ2-1; maybe TRBD2 (7 bases). The germline CDR1 and CDR2 sequences are WNHNN and SYGVQD (reference sequence). The CDR3 covers 17 residues. The ends were cut back, 3 bases at V and 8 bases at J, with 23 bases in the middle. Here the CDR3 DNA reads TGCGCCAGCAGTGATCCAACGAGGGGGGGGGAAGGCGATGAGCAGTTCTTC. It yields the protein CASSDPTRGGEGDEQFF.

The table lists this clone with a count of one. The same CDR3 also results from other DNA sequences found in this sample. V gene TRBV11-3 combines with J gene TRBJ2-1, with 9 positions matching TRBD2. J lost 7 bases, V lost 1 base, and 2 bases had no gene match. The CDR3 is 14 residues long. Germline CDR1 and CDR2: SGHNT and YENEEA. Here the CDR3 reads CASSLASGGNEQFF. The CDR3, as DNA: TGTGCCAGCAGCTTAGCAAGCGGGGGGAATGAGCAGTTCTTC.

The genes are TRBV9 and TRBJ1-3; D gene ambiguous. The CDR3 loop spans 17 amino acids. Germline V gene lookup returns CDR1 SGDLS and CDR2 YYNGEE. Between the trimmed V and J ends, which lost 0 bases and 0 bases, there was a span of 13 bases. In nucleotides, the CDR3 is TGTGCCAGCAGCGTAGGTATGGGCAACCCCTCTGGAAACACCATATATTTT. Encoded protein: CASSVGMGNPSGNTIYF. The full variable domain, rest sourced from reference TRBV9 and TRBJ1-3, is DSGVTQTPKHLITATGQRVTLRCSPRSGDLSVYWYQQSLDQGLQFLIQYYNGEERAKGNILERFSAQQFPDLHSELNLSSLELGDSALYFCASSVGMGNPSGNTIYFGEGSWLTVV.

The chain combines TRBV4-2 with TRBJ1-4; D unclear. From germline, CDR1 is LGHNA and CDR2 YNFKEQ. The CDR3 consists of 14 residues. The germline V and J ends were trimmed by 1 base and 7 bases, with 10 bases remaining between them. The CDR3 nucleotides are TGTGCCAGCAGCCAAGCCGGGAGGGCTGAAAAACTGTTTTTT. Protein product: CASSQAGRAEKLFF.

The J gene is TRBJ1-4, the V gene TRBV9; TRBD1 matches at 7 bases. The CDR3 length is 15 residues. V shed 2 bases, J shed 0 bases, and the junction held 1 base outside the gene matches. The germline V gene has CDR1 SGDLS and CDR2 YYNGEE. CDR3 loop: CASSVGTATNEKLFF. CDR3 DNA sequence: TGTGCCAGCAGCGTGGGGACAGCAACTAATGAAAAACTGTTTTTT. Filled out from reference TRBV9 and TRBJ1-4, the complete variable domain reads DSGVTQTPKHLITATGQRVTLRCSPRSGDLSVYWYQQSLDQGLQFLIQYYNGEERAKGNILERFSAQQFPDLHSELNLSSLELGDSALYFCASSVGTATNEKLFFGSGTQLSVL.

This chain joins TRBV6-6 and TRBJ1-5, with D possibly TRBD1 on 5 matching bases. The CDR3 covers 14 residues. Germline V lookup: CDR1 MNHNY, CDR2 SVGAGI (reference sequence). The V end was cut by 4 bases, the J end by 10 bases, with 17 bases between. CDR3 sequence: CASSFRVGRDPQHF. As DNA, the CDR3 is TGTGCCAGCAGTTTCAGGGTCGGGCGGGATCCCCAGCATTTT.